This entry features one T cell receptor beta chain sequence. This sample is part of a study of T-cell reconstitution after alpha-beta-depleted transplantation in children. Trimming took 4 bases from V and 6 from J, leaving 17 bases between them. Germline V lookup: CDR1 KGHDR, CDR2 SFDVKD. The CDR3 covers 15 residues. Preparation of the TCRbeta library was carried out with unique molecular identifiers. TCRdb re-called the PCR reads with MiXCR, one entry per CDR3 protein. The data hold about 640,000 distinct CDR3 sequences, with 16% observed a single time. The rearrangement joins TRBV24-1 to TRBJ2-5, with D perhaps assigned TRBD1 or TRBD2 (5 bases each). The sequences come from PBMCs from the stem cell graft donor, collected from the stem cell graft. The sequence was obtained from a human donor who donated a stem cell graft to a child with acute myeloid leukemia. The CDR3 nucleotides are TGTGCCACCAGTGAAACCGGGACGCAGGGACAGACCCAGTACTTC. This sequence encodes CATSETGTQGQTQYF.